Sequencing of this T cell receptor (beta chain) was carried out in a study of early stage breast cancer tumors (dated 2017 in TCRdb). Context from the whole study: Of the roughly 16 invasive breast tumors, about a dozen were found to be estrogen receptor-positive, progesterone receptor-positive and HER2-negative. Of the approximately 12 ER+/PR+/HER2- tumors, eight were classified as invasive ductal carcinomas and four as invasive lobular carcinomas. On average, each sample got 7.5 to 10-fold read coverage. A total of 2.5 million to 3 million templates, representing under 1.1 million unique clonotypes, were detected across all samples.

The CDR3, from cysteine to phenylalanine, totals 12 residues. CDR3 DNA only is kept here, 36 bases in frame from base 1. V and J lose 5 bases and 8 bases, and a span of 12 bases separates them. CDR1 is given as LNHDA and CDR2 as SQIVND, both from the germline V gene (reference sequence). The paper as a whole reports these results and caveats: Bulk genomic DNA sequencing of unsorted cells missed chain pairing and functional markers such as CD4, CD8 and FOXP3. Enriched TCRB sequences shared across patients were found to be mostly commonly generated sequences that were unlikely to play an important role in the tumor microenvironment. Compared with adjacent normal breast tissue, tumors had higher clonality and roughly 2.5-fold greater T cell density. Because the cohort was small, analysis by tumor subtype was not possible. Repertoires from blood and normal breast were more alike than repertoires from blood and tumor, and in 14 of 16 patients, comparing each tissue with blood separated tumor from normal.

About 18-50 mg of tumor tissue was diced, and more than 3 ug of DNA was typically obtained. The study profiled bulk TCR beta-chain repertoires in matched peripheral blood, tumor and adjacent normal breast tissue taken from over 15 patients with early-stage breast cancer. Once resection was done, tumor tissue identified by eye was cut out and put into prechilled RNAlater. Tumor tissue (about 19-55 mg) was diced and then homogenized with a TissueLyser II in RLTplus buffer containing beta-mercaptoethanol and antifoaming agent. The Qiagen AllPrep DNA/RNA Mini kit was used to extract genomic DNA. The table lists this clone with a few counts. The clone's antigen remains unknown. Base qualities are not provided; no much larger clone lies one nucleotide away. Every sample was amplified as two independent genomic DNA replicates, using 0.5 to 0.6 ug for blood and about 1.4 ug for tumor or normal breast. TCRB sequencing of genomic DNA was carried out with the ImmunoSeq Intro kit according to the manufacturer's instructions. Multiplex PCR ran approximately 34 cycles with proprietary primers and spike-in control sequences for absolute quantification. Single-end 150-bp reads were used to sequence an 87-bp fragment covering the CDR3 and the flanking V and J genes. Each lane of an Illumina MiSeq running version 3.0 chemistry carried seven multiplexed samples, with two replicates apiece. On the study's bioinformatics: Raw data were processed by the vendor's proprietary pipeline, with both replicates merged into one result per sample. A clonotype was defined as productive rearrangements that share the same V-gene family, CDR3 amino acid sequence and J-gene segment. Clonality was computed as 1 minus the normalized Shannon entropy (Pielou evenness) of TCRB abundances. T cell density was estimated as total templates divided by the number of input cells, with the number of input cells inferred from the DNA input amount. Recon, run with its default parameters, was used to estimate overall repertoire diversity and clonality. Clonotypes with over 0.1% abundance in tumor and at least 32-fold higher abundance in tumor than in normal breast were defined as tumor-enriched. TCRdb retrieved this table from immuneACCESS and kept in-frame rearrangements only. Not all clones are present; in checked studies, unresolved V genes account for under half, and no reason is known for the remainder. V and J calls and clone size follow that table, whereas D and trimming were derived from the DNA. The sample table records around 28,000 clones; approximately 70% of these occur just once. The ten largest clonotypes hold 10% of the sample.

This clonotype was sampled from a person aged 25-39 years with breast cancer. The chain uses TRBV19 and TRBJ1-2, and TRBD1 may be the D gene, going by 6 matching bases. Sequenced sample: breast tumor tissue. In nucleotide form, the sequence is TGTGCCAGTAGTTCCACAGGGCTCGGCTACACCTTC. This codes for CASSSTGLGYTF.